These 5 T cell receptor beta chains share one sample of origin, sequenced in a study of cytomegalovirus exposure and HLA in healthy donors. Measured with immunoSEQ multiplex PCR; TCRdb has only the in-frame clones, and not every one. The sample has around 99,000 clones; 85% to 90% are singletons. Sequencing was performed on PBMCs. The receptors originated from a woman between 18 and 29 years old in good health and CMV-seronegative.

Turning to this clone: One end of the junction does not line up with germline, which may come from a read error. Other DNA sequences in the sample encode the same CDR3. The CDR3 coding sequence is TGTGCCAGCAGTTTGGGACTAGCGGTACAAGAGACCCAGTACTTC. Translated: CASSLGLAVQETQYF. The chain carries TRBV5-4 and TRBJ2-5; 11 bases are shared with TRBD2. The CDR3 extends over 15 amino acids. In germline, CDR1 is SGHNT, CDR2 YYREEE (reference sequence).

The rearrangement joins TRBV7-9 to TRBJ1-2, with D possibly being TRBD1 (6 bases). Per the germline V gene, CDR1 is SEHNR and CDR2 is FQNEAQ (reference sequence). The CDR3 runs to 16 residues. Trimming removed 5 bases at V and 2 bases at J, with 18 bases between. The chain's CDR3 is CASSPYSGQPNYGYTF. In DNA form, the CDR3 reads TGTGCCAGCAGCCCGTACTCCGGACAGCCCAACTATGGCTACACCTTC. Full variable domain (remainder filled in from reference TRBV7-9 and TRBJ1-2): DTGVSQNPRHKITKRGQNVTFRCDPISEHNRLYWYRQTLGQGPEFLTYFQNEAQLEKSRLLSDRFSAERPKGSFSTLEIQRTEQGDSAMYLCASSPYSGQPNYGYTFGSGTRLTVV.

V is TRBV7-8 and J is TRBJ1-1; 7 bases line up with TRBD1. Germline values: CDR1 SGHVS, CDR2 FQNEAQ. V shed 2 bases, J shed 3 bases, and the junction held 6 bases outside the gene matches. CDR3 length: 15 residues. The CDR3 nucleotides read TGTGCCAGCAGCTTACCCTCGACAGGGTACACTGAAGCTTTCTTT. It yields the protein CASSLPSTGYTEAFF.

The chain links TRBV30 to TRBJ1-4; no clear D gene. The V end was cut by 2 bases, the J end by 6 bases, with 10 bases between. Germline CDR1 and CDR2: GTSNPN and SVGIG (reference sequence). The CDR3 length is 13 residues. This CDR3 is CAWSFQLDEKLFF. CDR3 nucleotide sequence: TGTGCCTGGAGTTTTCAGCTAGATGAAAAACTGTTTTTT.

V gene TRBV27 combines with J gene TRBJ2-3, with TRBD2 identical over 10 bases. Germline assignment: CDR1 MNHEY and CDR2 SMNVEV (reference sequence). This CDR3 is built from 15 residues. V was clipped by 2 bases and J by 2 bases; unmatched bases: 1. CDR3: CASSLGLADTDTQYF. The CDR3 coding sequence is TGTGCCAGCAGTTTAGGACTAGCGGACACAGATACGCAGTATTTT.